The rows below give T cell receptor beta chains drawn from one sample of a study of CD8 T cells in ankylosing spondylitis. Each CDR3 protein is one row after TCRdb ran MiXCR on the 5' RACE reads. The table has about 220,000 distinct CDR3 sequences, around 18% seen once. The sequencing input was blood, either unsorted or a sorted T cell fraction (not recorded which). The receptors were gathered from a male donor with ankylosing spondylitis. The CDR3 runs from the conserved cysteine through the conserved F or W. The D gene is left open where the match is weak. For some rows the clone size is stated as once, few or many, or as a class when expanded; others skip it.

TRBV30,few,-,TRBJ1-1,CAWGSLNTEAFF,TGTGCCTGGGGCAGTTTGAACACTGAAGCTTTCTTT
TRBV10-3,-,-,TRBJ2-2,CAISEPGHLKNTGELFF,TGTGCCATCAGTGAACCGGGACACCTAAAAAACACCGGGGAGCTGTTTTTT
TRBV3-1,-,-,TRBJ2-3,CASSHPLGGVADTQYF,TGTGCCAGCAGCCACCCTCTAGGGGGGGTGGCAGATACGCAGTATTTT
TRBV7-9,few,-,TRBJ2-1,CASSLGGARDEQFF,TGTGCCAGCAGCTTAGGGGGCGCAAGGGATGAGCAGTTCTTC
TRBV30,-,-,TRBJ2-1,CAWGDLQGNEQFF,TGTGCCTGGGGGGACCTACAGGGAAATGAGCAGTTCTTC
TRBV7-6,many,-,TRBJ1-2,CASSSQGTYGYTF,TGTGCCAGCAGCTCCCAGGGGACCTATGGCTACACCTTC
TRBV10-2,few,-,TRBJ1-6,CASSVGPGDGLLSPLHF,TGCGCCAGCAGTGTGGGACCGGGGGATGGACTCCTATCACCCCTCCACTTT
TRBV9,-,-,TRBJ2-7,CASSVAGESAEQYF,TGTGCCAGCAGCGTAGCCGGGGAATCTGCCGAGCAGTACTTC
TRBV29-1,few,-,TRBJ2-7,CSVVGGDISSYEQYF,TGCAGCGTTGTAGGGGGGGACATAAGCTCCTACGAGCAGTACTTC
TRBV5-1,-,TRBD2,TRBJ2-3,CASSAGLAATDTQYF,TGCGCCAGCAGCGCGGGACTAGCGGCTACAGATACGCAGTATTTT
TRBV12-3/TRBV12-4,-,-,TRBJ1-2,CASSFPSDSFYTF,TGTGCCAGCAGTTTCCCGTCGGACAGCTTTTACACCTTC
TRBV12-3/TRBV12-4,-,-,TRBJ1-1,CASSYLGRDTEAFF,TGTGCCAGCAGCTATTTGGGAAGGGACACTGAAGCTTTCTTT
TRBV7-2,-,-,TRBJ2-3,CASSQTGFTDTQYF,TGTGCCAGCAGCCAGACAGGCTTCACAGATACGCAGTATTTT
TRBV4-3,few,-,TRBJ2-7,CASSQSSDQQSEQYF,TGCGCCAGCAGCCAATCCTCGGACCAGCAGTCCGAGCAGTACTTC
TRBV13,-,TRBD1,TRBJ2-6,CASSFFRDRGAPGANVLTF,TGTGCCAGCAGCTTTTTCCGGGACAGGGGTGCCCCTGGGGCCAACGTCCTGACTTTC
TRBV4-2,many,-,TRBJ2-7,CASSQDPAHQYEQYF,TGTGCCAGCAGCCAAGATCCCGCACACCAGTACGAGCAGTACTTC
TRBV15,few,-,TRBJ1-5,CATSRDGGDNQPQHF,TGTGCCACCAGCAGAGATGGAGGGGACAATCAGCCCCAGCATTTT
TRBV30,-,TRBD2,TRBJ2-1,CAWSRLAGVVEQFF,TGTGCCTGGAGTCGACTAGCGGGGGTTGTGGAGCAGTTCTTC
TRBV30,-,-,TRBJ2-1,CAWSVGGRVNNEQFF,TGTGCCTGGAGTGTTGGGGGAAGGGTCAACAATGAGCAGTTCTTC
TRBV4-3,-,TRBD1,TRBJ2-1,CASSQDLGQGWDEQFF,TGCGCCAGCAGCCAAGATCTGGGACAGGGGTGGGATGAGCAGTTCTTC
TRBV29-1,few,TRBD1,TRBJ2-6,CSVEGDSSGANVLTF,TGCAGCGTTGAAGGGGACAGCTCTGGGGCCAACGTCCTGACTTTC
TRBV29-1,-,-,TRBJ2-5,CSSLGDNPQETQYF,TGCAGCTCTCTTGGGGACAACCCCCAAGAGACCCAGTACTTC